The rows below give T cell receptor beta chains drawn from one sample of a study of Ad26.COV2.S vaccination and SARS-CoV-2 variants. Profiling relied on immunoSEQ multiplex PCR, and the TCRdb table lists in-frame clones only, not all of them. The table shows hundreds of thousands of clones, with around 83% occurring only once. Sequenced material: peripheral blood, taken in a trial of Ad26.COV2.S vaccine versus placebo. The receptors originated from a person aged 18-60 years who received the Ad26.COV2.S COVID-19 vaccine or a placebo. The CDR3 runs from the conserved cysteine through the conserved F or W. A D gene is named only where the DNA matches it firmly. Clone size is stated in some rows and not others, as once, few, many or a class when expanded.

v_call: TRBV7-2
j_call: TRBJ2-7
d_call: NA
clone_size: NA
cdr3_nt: TGTGCCAGCAGCTTAAGGGTGGGGTACGAGCAGTACTTC
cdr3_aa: CASSLRVGYEQYF

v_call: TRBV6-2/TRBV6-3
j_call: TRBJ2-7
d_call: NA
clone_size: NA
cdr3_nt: TGTGCCAGCAGTCCAGAACAAACTCAATCCTACGAGCAGTACTTC
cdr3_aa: CASSPEQTQSYEQYF

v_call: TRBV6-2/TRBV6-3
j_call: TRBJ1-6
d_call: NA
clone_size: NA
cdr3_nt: TGTGCCAGCAGTCTAGCAGTATCCTATAATTCACCCCTCCACTTT
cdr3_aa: CASSLAVSYNSPLHF

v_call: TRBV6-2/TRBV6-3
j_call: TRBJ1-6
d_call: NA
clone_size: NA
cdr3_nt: TGTGCCAGCACTTACTCGGGACGGTATGATTCACCCCTCCACTTT
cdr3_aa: CASTYSGRYDSPLHF

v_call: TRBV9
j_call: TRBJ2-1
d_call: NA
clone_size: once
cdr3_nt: TGTGCCAGCAGCGCTGGATTTTCCAATGAGCAGTTCTTC
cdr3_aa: CASSAGFSNEQFF

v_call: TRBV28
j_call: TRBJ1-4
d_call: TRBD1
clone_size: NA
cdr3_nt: TGTGCCAGCATGAGGGGACAGTCTACAGAAAAACTGTTTTTT
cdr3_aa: CASMRGQSTEKLFF

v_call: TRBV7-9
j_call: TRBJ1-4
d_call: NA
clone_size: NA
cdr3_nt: NA
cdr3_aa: CASSFGMGSRFF

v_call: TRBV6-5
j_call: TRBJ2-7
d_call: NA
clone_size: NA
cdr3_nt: TGTGCCAGCAGTTACTCGGTTTCGGGGGTCGAGCAGTACTTC
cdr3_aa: CASSYSVSGVEQYF

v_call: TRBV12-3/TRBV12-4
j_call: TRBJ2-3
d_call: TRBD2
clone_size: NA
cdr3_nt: TGTGCCAGCAGTTTAGGACTAGCGGCGGGGTATTTT
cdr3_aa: CASSLGLAAGYF

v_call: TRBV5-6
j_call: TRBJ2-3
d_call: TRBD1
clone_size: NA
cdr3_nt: TGTGCCAGCAGCCGGGACAGGGGAGTCACAGATACGCAGTATTTT
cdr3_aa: CASSRDRGVTDTQYF

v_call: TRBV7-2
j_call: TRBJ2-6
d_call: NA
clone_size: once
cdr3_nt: TGTGCCAGCAGCGTCAGTTCCCGAGGGGCCAACGTCCTGACTTTC
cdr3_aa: CASSVSSRGANVLTF

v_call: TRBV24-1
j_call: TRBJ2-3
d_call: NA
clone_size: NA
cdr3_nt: TGTGCCACCAGTGACTCCGGGACAAACGAGGCAGATACGCAGTATTTT
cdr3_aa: CATSDSGTNEADTQYF

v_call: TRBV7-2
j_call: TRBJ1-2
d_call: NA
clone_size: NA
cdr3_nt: TGTGCCAGCAGCTCCCACAGGGTCCCTAACTATGGCTACACCTTC
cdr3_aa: CASSSHRVPNYGYTF

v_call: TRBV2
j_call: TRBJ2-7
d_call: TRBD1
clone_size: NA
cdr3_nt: TGTGCCAGCAGTGAACCGTGGGACAGTCTCTCCTACGAGCAGTACTTC
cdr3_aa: CASSEPWDSLSYEQYF

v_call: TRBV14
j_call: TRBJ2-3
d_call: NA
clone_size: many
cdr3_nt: TGTGCCAGCAGCCTCACGTCAGGGGGGACAGATACGCAGTATTTT
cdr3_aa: CASSLTSGGTDTQYF

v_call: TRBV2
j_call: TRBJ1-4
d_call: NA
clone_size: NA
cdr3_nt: TGTGCCAGCAACTTCGAGGGAGAAAAACTGTTTTTT
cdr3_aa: CASNFEGEKLFF

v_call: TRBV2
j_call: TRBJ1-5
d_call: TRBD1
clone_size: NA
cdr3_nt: TGTGCCAGCAGTTTTCGACCGGGACAGGGGAACAATCAGCCCCAGCATTTT
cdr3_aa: CASSFRPGQGNNQPQHF

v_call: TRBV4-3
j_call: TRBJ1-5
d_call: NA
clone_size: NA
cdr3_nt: TGCGCCAGCAGCCAATTGCCAGCTAATCAGCCCCAGCATTTT
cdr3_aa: CASSQLPANQPQHF

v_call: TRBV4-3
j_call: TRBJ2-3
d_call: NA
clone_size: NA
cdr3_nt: TGCGCCAGCAGCCAAGATGGGGGGCACCCTAGCACAGATACGCAGTATTTT
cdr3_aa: CASSQDGGHPSTDTQYF

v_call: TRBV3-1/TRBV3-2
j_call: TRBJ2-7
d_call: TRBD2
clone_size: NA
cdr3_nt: TGTGCCAGCAGCCAAGATAATCTAGCGGGAGGGCCGAGGTACGAGCAGTACTTC
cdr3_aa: CASSQDNLAGGPRYEQYF

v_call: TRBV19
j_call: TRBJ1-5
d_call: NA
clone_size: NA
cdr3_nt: TGTGCCAGTAGTATAGAGACGGCGGGGGATCAGCCCCAGCATTTT
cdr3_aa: CASSIETAGDQPQHF

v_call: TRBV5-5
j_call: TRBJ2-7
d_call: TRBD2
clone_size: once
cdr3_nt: TGTGCCAGCAGCCGCTTGGCGGGAGTGACGGACGAGCAGTACTTC
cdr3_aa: CASSRLAGVTDEQYF

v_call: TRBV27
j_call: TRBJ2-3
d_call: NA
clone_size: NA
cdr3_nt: TGTGCCAGCAGTTACAACTTCTACATGGGCAAGGGAGAGGATACGCAGTATTTT
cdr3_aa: CASSYNFYMGKGEDTQYF

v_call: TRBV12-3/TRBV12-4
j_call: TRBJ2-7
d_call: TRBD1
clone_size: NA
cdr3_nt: TGTGCCAGCAGGCCGACAGGGACCTACGAGCAGTACTTC
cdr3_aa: CASRPTGTYEQYF